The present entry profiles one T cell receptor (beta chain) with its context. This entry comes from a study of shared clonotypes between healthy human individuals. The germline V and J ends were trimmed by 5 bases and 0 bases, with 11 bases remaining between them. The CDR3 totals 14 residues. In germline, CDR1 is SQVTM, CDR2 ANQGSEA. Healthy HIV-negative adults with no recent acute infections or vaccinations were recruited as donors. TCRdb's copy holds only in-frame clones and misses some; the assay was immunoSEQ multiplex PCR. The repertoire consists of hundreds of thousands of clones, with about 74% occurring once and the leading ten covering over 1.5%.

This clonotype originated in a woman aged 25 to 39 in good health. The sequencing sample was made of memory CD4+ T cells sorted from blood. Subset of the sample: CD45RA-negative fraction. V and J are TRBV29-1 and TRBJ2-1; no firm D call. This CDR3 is CSVNTESSYNEQFF. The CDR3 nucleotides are TGCAGCGTTAATACCGAGAGCTCCTACAATGAGCAGTTCTTC.